The clone carrying this T cell receptor beta chain is a singleton in its sample. The antigen is undetermined. Profiling relied on immunoSEQ multiplex PCR, and the TCRdb table lists in-frame clones only, not all of them. Of 25,000 to 35,000 clones in the sample, approximately 72% were seen once. The V end lost 3 bases, the J end lost 3 bases, and 14 bases lay between the germline ends. Germline V gives CDR1 MDHEN, CDR2 SYDVKM. The CDR3 is 16 residues long. This record comes from a study of PD-1 blockade in classical Hodgkin lymphoma. The time point is: cycle 4 day 1 (C4D1), after less than seven weeks of nivolumab. Every patient experienced relapse after autologous stem cell transplantation, and brentuximab vedotin exposure varied. Whole-study findings and limits: Partial responders and progressors had significantly lower baseline TCR diversity. What caused the repertoire differences, perhaps disease activity or prior therapy, remains undefined. Reported findings placed baseline TCR diversity lower in newly diagnosed patients (compared with healthy donors). CD8+ TCR diversity did not rise significantly by C4D1, unlike CD4+.

V usage is TRBV28 and J usage is TRBJ1-4; TRBD1 might be the D (5 bases). The TCR comes from a human donor with classical Hodgkin lymphoma. The sample in question was peripheral blood mononuclear cells (PBMCs), obtained before the fourth cycle of nivolumab. CDR3 protein: CASSLSGDRANEKLFF. The CDR3 DNA follows: TGTGCCAGCAGTTTGTCGGGGGACCGAGCTAATGAAAAACTGTTTTTT. The whole variable domain, remainder taken from reference TRBV28 and TRBJ1-4, is DVKVTQSSRYLVKRTGEKVFLECVQDMDHENMFWYRQDPGLGLRLIYFSYDVKMKEKGDIPEGYSVSREKKERFSLILESASTNQTSMYLCASSLSGDRANEKLFFGSGTQLSVL.